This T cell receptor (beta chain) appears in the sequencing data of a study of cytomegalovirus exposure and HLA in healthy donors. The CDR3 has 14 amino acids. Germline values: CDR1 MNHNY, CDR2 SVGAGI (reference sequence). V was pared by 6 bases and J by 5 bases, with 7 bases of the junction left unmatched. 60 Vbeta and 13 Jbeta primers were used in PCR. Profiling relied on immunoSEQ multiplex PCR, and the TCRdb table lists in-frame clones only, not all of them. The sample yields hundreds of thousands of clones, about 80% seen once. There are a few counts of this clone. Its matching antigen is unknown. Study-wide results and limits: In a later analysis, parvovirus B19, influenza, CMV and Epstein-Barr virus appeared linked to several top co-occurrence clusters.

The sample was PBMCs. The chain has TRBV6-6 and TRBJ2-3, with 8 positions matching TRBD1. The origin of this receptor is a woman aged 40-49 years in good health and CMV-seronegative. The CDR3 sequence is CASREGQAVDTQYF. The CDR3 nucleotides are TGTGCCAGCAGAGAGGGACAGGCCGTAGATACGCAGTATTTT.